These 31 T cell receptor beta chains share one sample of origin, sequenced in a study of Graves' ophthalmopathy and Graves' hyperthyroidism. Scientists amplified the TCR beta CDR3 regions from RNA transcripts. Second-round multiplex PCR came after first-round RT-PCR with HTBI primers. TCRdb reprocessed the multiplex PCR reads with MiXCR, giving one entry per CDR3 protein. The sample has 400,000 or so distinct CDR3 sequences, roughly 15% seen once. Sequencing input: peripheral blood. The receptor source for this set is an adult woman with stable Graves' hyperthyroidism.

This clonotype has just a few counts. A read error is possible here, since a much larger clone lies one base away. The V call is TRBV6-5, the J call TRBJ2-5; D remains unclear. CDR3 length equals 14 residues. In germline, CDR1 is MNHEY, CDR2 SVGAGI. Written as DNA, the CDR3 is TGTGCCAGCAGTTACTCTTCCCAGCAAGAGACCAAGTACTTC. Its translation: CASSYSSQQETKYF.

This clonotype was counted at least ten times. V usage is TRBV4-3 and J usage is TRBJ2-5; D is possibly TRBD1 (6 bases). Trimming cost V 4 bases and J 4 bases, with 16 bases left between them. The CDR3 consists of 15 residues. Per germline, CDR1 LGHNA and CDR2 YSLEER. DNA for the CDR3: TGCGCCAGCAGCCGAGGAACGGGACAAGGAGAGACCCAGTACTTC. It specifies CASSRGTGQGETQYF.

Only a few counts were recorded for this clonotype. The chain has TRBV18 and TRBJ2-7, with 12 bases lining up with TRBD1. Germline lookup yields CDR1 KGHSH and CDR2 LQKENI. The CDR3 spans 16 residues. Losses at the gene ends were 5 bases for V and 5 bases for J; bases not matched to a gene: 10. This chain's CDR3 is CASSATPGTGGNEQYF. The CDR3 region has the DNA TGTGCCAGCTCAGCCACACCCGGGACAGGGGGCAACGAGCAGTACTTC. Based on the CDR3 plus reference TRBV18 and TRBJ2-7, the full variable domain is NAGVMQNPRHLVRRRGQEARLRCSPMKGHSHVYWYRQLPEEGLKFMVYLQKENIIDESGMPKERFSAEFPKEGPSILRIQQVVRGDSAAYFCASSATPGTGGNEQYFGPGTRLTVT.

In this sample, this clonotype turned up many times. The rearrangement links TRBV2 to TRBJ2-7, with 10 bases matching TRBD2. Germline V CDR1 and CDR2: SNHLY, FYNNEI. The J segment lost 5 bases and the V segment lost 3 bases, leaving 7 bases of the junction unmatched. The CDR3 is made up of 15 amino acids. The CDR3 DNA is TGTGCCAGCAGTGAGGAGCGGGAGGGGGGAAACGAGCAGTACTTC. Protein sequence: CASSEEREGGNEQYF. Based on the CDR3 plus reference TRBV2 and TRBJ2-7, the full variable domain is EPEVTQTPSHQVTQMGQEVILRCVPISNHLYFYWYRQILGQKVEFLVSFYNNEISEKSEIFDDQFSVERPDGSNFTLKIRSTKLEDSAMYFCASSEEREGGNEQYFGPGTRLTVT.

This clonotype was observed at least ten times. The V gene is TRBV6-1, the J gene TRBJ1-3, with 7 bases identical to TRBD1. V shed 0 bases and J 4 bases; nucleotides not matched to a gene: 6. From germline, CDR1 is MNHNS and CDR2 SASEGT. The CDR3 covers 16 residues. The CDR3 DNA reads as TGTGCCAGCAGTGAAGCGCCAGGGGGTCCGGGAAACACCATATATTTT. It specifies CASSEAPGGPGNTIYF.

V usage is TRBV6-1 and J usage is TRBJ1-5; D gene unclear. V was clipped by 6 bases and J by 12 bases, with 15 bases between them. Germline V gene sequence: CDR1 MNHNS, CDR2 SASEGT. CDR3 length: 12 amino acids. The DNA for the CDR3 is TGTGCCAGCAGAACCACCTTGACCCGCCAGCATTTT. This translates into CASRTTLTRQHF.

In its sample, this clonotype was seen many times. J is TRBJ1-5 and V is TRBV12-3 or TRBV12-4, with 7 bases aligning to TRBD1. The CDR3 runs 15 residues. Trimming took 6 bases from V and 4 from J; bases not matched to a gene: 9. CDR3 DNA sequence: TGTGCCAGCAGGGGAGGGACAGAGGGGAATCAGCCCCAGCATTTT. This encodes CASRGGTEGNQPQHF.

This clonotype showed up many times. The V call is TRBV29-1, the J call TRBJ1-1; 7 bases map to TRBD1. The J segment lost 0 bases and the V segment lost 3 bases, leaving 4 bases of the junction unmatched. The CDR3 runs 14 residues. CDR1 is SQVTM, CDR2 ANQGSEA, per germline. CDR3 residues: CSVETGYLNTEAFF. In DNA, the CDR3 is TGCAGCGTTGAGACAGGGTACCTGAACACTGAAGCTTTCTTT.

This clonotype was counted many times. V and J are TRBV12-3 or TRBV12-4 and TRBJ1-6, with 9 bases fitting TRBD1. The V gene end was trimmed by 3 bases and the J gene end by 10 bases; junction bases not matched to a gene: 4. This CDR3 region has 14 residues. For the CDR3, the DNA is TGTGCCAGCAGTTTCAGACAGGGGGGATCACCCCTCCACTTT. Translated: CASSFRQGGSPLHF.

With regard to this clonotype: This may be a read error: a much more frequent sequence differs by one nucleotide. Lacking the conserved final phenylalanine or tryptophan, this CDR3 likely reflects a read error. In DNA, the CDR3 is TGTGCCAGCAGCCTCCTGGGGGCCTCTGGTAGCAATCAGCCCCAGCATCTT. This sequence encodes CASSLLGASGSNQPQHL. The V call is TRBV28, the J call TRBJ1-5; D might be TRBD1 (6 bases). Germline V gives CDR1 MDHEN, CDR2 SYDVKM. This CDR3 contains 17 residues. V dropped 6 bases and J dropped 0 bases, with 18 bases sitting between them.

This clonotype has a count of ten or more. The rearrangement uses TRBV12-3 or TRBV12-4 and TRBJ1-2; D gene uncertain. V lost 4 bases, J lost 4 bases, and 10 bases lay in between. The CDR3 runs to 13 residues. The CDR3 spells CASSSNRLYGYTF. CDR3 DNA sequence: TGTGCCAGCAGTTCTAATAGGCTCTATGGCTACACCTTC.

This clonotype was detected only once. A much bigger clone sits one base away, suggesting this may be a read error. This chain links TRBV28 with TRBJ1-5; tentatively, D is TRBD1 (5 bases). Germline CDR1 MDHEN, CDR2 SYDVKM. The CDR3 runs to 16 residues. V dropped 4 bases and J dropped 4 bases, with 17 bases sitting between them. Written as DNA, the CDR3 is TGTGCCAGCAGTTCCCACTCGGGCAGGGTAAATCAGCCCCAGCATTTT. This sequence encodes CASSSHSGRVNQPQHF.

This rearrangement joins TRBV7-2 to TRBJ2-5, with D unresolved. The CDR3 covers 14 residues. CDR1 is SGHTA and CDR2 is FQGNSA in the germline V gene. The V gene lost 1 base and the J gene lost 3 bases, with 9 bases spanning the gap. The CDR3 here is CASSLGYVEETQYF. Here the CDR3 DNA reads TGTGCCAGCAGCTTAGGTTACGTAGAAGAGACCCAGTACTTC.

This clonotype was seen at least ten times. V usage is TRBV6-1 and J usage is TRBJ1-2; 8 bases line up with TRBD1. V shed 5 bases and J 3 bases; nucleotides not matched to a gene: 5. CDR1 and CDR2 (germline): MNHNS, SASEGT. The CDR3 totals 14 residues. CDR3 residues: CASSPTGGDYGYTF. Written as DNA, the CDR3 is TGTGCCAGCAGTCCAACAGGGGGGGACTATGGCTACACCTTC.

This clonotype was recorded many times. Here the CDR3 reads CASSEIQGKNIQYF. The CDR3 region has the DNA TGTGCCAGCAGTGAAATTCAGGGAAAAAACATTCAGTACTTC. This chain joins TRBV6-1 and TRBJ2-4; a possible D gene is TRBD1 (5 bases). CDR1 and CDR2 (germline): MNHNS, SASEGT. Trimming left V 2 bases short and J 4 bases short, with 9 bases between. The CDR3 extends over 14 amino acids.

This clonotype occurred many times. The chain joins TRBV5-1 to TRBJ1-1; TRBD1 agrees at 8 bases. Germline CDR1 SGHRS, CDR2 YFSETQ. The CDR3 length is 16 residues. The V segment lost 0 bases and the J segment 4 bases; nucleotides outside the gene matches: 8. As DNA, the CDR3 is TGCGCCAGCAGCTTGGCCGGATACAGGGGGGGCACTGAAGCTTTCTTT. Its translation is CASSLAGYRGGTEAFF.

This chain links TRBV6-2 or TRBV6-3 with TRBJ1-1; the D is unclear. This CDR3 comprises 13 residues. V lost 5 bases to trimming and J lost 0 bases, with 7 bases between them. The germline CDR1 and CDR2 sequences are MNHEY and SVGEGT. CDR3 sequence (DNA): TGTGCCAGCAGTCCACAATTGAACACTGAAGCTTTCTTT. This encodes CASSPQLNTEAFF.

This clonotype showed up many times. The V and J genes are TRBV13 and TRBJ1-2; D might be TRBD1 (6 bases). CDR1 PRHDT and CDR2 FYEKMQ come from the germline V gene (reference sequence). V lost 3 bases and J lost 8, with 13 bases in between. The CDR3 is 13 amino acids. The DNA for the CDR3 is TGTGCCAGCAGCTTTTGGGGGCGAGAGGGCTACACCTTC. It specifies CASSFWGREGYTF.

The table lists this clonotype with many counts. V is TRBV12-3 or TRBV12-4 and J is TRBJ1-3; D gene unclear. CDR3 length equals 14 residues. V was shortened by 3 bases and J by 1 base, with 7 bases between the two germline ends. The CDR3 DNA reads TGTGCCAGCAGTTTCTCCAGATCTGGAAACACCATATATTTT. Its translation: CASSFSRSGNTIYF.

In its sample, this clonotype was seen many times. The DNA for the CDR3 is TGTGCCAGTAGTCCACGGACAGGAGATTATCAGCCCCAGCATTTT. It yields the protein CASSPRTGDYQPQHF. The chain has TRBV19 and TRBJ1-5, with 7 bases fitting TRBD1. The J segment lost 5 bases and the V segment lost 5 bases, leaving 9 bases of the junction unmatched. The CDR3 contains 15 residues. CDR1 is LNHDA, CDR2 SQIVND, per germline (reference sequence).

This sequence joins TRBV28 and TRBJ1-2; TRBD1 aligns across 9 bases. After removal of 5 bases from V and 0 bases from J, the junction contained 7 bases not matched to a gene. Germline values: CDR1 MDHEN, CDR2 SYDVKM. This CDR3 has 16 residues. CDR3: CASSLGQGRANYGYTF. The CDR3 DNA follows: TGTGCCAGCAGTCTCGGACAGGGGAGGGCTAACTATGGCTACACCTTC.

This clonotype was observed at least ten times. J is TRBJ2-7 and V is TRBV7-2; no firm D call. CDR1 is SGHTA, CDR2 FQGNSA, per germline. The CDR3 extends over 17 amino acids. V was clipped by 1 base and J by 0 bases, with 16 bases between them. DNA of the CDR3: TGTGCCAGCAGCTTAGGGTTGAGAGGCTCCAGCTCCTACGAGCAGTACTTC. Protein sequence: CASSLGLRGSSSYEQYF.

This clonotype was recorded at least ten times. CDR3 DNA sequence: TGTGCCAGCAGCTCCGGGACTAGCGGGATTTACGAGCAGTACTTC. It is translated as CASSSGTSGIYEQYF. The chain has TRBV12-3 or TRBV12-4 and TRBJ2-7, with 13 nucleotides matching TRBD2. The CDR3 has 15 amino acids. Trimming at V came to 6 bases and at J to 4 bases, leaving 6 bases not matched to a gene.

This clonotype was observed a few times. The gene calls are TRBV6-5 and TRBJ2-1, with D hard to call. V was pared by 8 bases and J by 4 bases, with 3 bases between. The CDR3 totals 10 residues. CDR1 is MNHEY, CDR2 SVGAGI, per germline. The DNA of the CDR3 is TGTGCCAGCGGATACAATGAGCAGTTCTTC. Translated, it gives CASGYNEQFF.

As to this clonotype: This sequence may be a read error, since a much larger clone differs from it by one base. The rearrangement uses TRBV12-3 or TRBV12-4 and TRBJ2-5; D unresolved. The CDR3 consists of 14 residues. The CDR3 region is CASSTPGSPETKYF. The CDR3 region has the DNA TGTGCCAGCAGTACCCCGGGCTCGCCAGAGACCAAGTACTTC.

This clonotype was seen many times. The rearrangement uses TRBV30 and TRBJ2-7, with 9 bases matching TRBD1. V trimming: 3 bases; J trimming: 13 bases; junction bases outside the gene matches: 7. The CDR3 is 11 residues long. The germline CDR1 and CDR2 sequences are GTSNPN and SVGIG (reference sequence). This chain's CDR3 is CAWRGGQGKYF. The CDR3 DNA reads as TGTGCCTGGAGAGGAGGACAGGGGAAATACTTC. Complete variable domain (other parts from reference TRBV30 and TRBJ2-7): SQTIHQWPATLVQPVGSPLSLECTVEGTSNPNLYWYRQAAGRGLQLLFYSVGIGQISSEVPQNLSASRPQDRQFILSSKKLLLSDSGFYLCAWRGGQGKYFGPGTRLTVT.

The genes are TRBV4-3 and TRBJ2-7; the match to TRBD2 covers 10 bases. CDR3 length: 16 amino acids. Germline CDR1 and CDR2: LGHNA and YSLEER. Germline trimming cut 4 bases from V and 2 bases from J; bases unmatched to any gene: 8. CDR3 nucleotide sequence: TGCGCCAGCAGCCGAATAACTAGCGGGACTCCCTACGAGCAGTACTTC. As protein: CASSRITSGTPYEQYF.

The sample holds many counts of this clonotype. The CDR3 region has the DNA TGTGCCAGCGGCCAACCGAGGATAGCGGAGAACACCGGGGAGCTGTTTTTT. The encoded protein is CASGQPRIAENTGELFF. This chain uses TRBV7-9 with TRBJ2-2; D is perhaps TRBD2 (6 bases). The CDR3 spans 17 residues. V lost 8 bases, J lost 1 base, and 20 bases lay in between. CDR1 is SEHNR, CDR2 FQNEAQ, per germline (reference sequence).

Details on this clonotype: Since no conserved phenylalanine or tryptophan closes the CDR3, a read error is the likely cause. This chain joins TRBV12-3 or TRBV12-4 and TRBJ2-2; possible D gene TRBD1, 6 bases. This CDR3 has 14 residues. Deletions cut 3 bases from V and 6 bases from J, with 11 bases between. The CDR3, as DNA: TGTGCCAGCAGTTTTATACAGGGTGCCGGGGAGCTGTTTTTG. Translated: CASSFIQGAGELFL.

This clonotype was counted at least ten times. The chain uses TRBV27 and TRBJ2-5; the D gene is possibly TRBD1 (6 bases). The CDR3 has 18 residues. The V end lost 1 base, the J end lost 0 bases, and 18 bases lay between the germline ends. Germline V gives CDR1 MNHEY, CDR2 SMNVEV (reference sequence). The CDR3 nucleotides are TGTGCCAGCAGTTTATTGATGTGGACAGAGACGTACCAAGAGACCCAGTACTTC. Its translation: CASSLLMWTETYQETQYF.

The chain is built from TRBV6-2 or TRBV6-3 and TRBJ1-1, with TRBD1 matching over 7 bases. Germline lookup yields CDR1 MNHEY and CDR2 SVGEGT. This CDR3 has 14 amino acids. The V gene end was trimmed by 7 bases and the J gene end by 5 bases; junction bases not matched to a gene: 10. The CDR3 sequence is CASKTGDMGTEAFF. CDR3 nucleotides: TGTGCCAGCAAAACAGGGGATATGGGGACTGAAGCTTTCTTT.